Shown below are 24 T cell receptor beta chains from a single sample sequenced in a study of cytomegalovirus exposure and HLA in healthy donors. The PCR was carried out with 60 Vbeta primers and 13 Jbeta primers. TCRdb's copy holds only in-frame clones and misses some; the assay was immunoSEQ multiplex PCR. The sample has tens of thousands of clones, roughly 77% seen once. The source material was PBMCs. The receptors were gathered from a middle-aged woman in good health and CMV-seropositive.

This chain uses TRBV29-1 with TRBJ1-2; D is unresolved. CDR3 size: 14 residues. Trimming cost V 0 bases and J 7 bases, with 15 bases left between them. Germline loops: CDR1 SQVTM, CDR2 ANQGSEA. Here the CDR3 DNA reads TGCAGCGTTGAAGATTTTGTTGGAGAGGTTGGCTACACCTTC. Translated, it gives CSVEDFVGEVGYTF. The whole variable domain, remainder taken from reference TRBV29-1 and TRBJ1-2, is SAVISQKPSRDICQRGTSLTIQCQVDSQVTMMFWYRQQPGQSLTLIATANQGSEATYESGFVIDKFPISRPNLTFSTLTVSNMSPEDSSIYLCSVEDFVGEVGYTFGSGTRLTVV.

V gene TRBV2 combines with J gene TRBJ1-6, with 7 bases lining up with TRBD1. The CDR3 is made up of 14 amino acids. The V gene end was trimmed by 6 bases and the J gene end by 5 bases; junction bases not matched to a gene: 4. Per germline, CDR1 SNHLY and CDR2 FYNNEI. The CDR3 reads CASRGDSNNSPLHF. The CDR3 DNA reads TGTGCCAGCAGGGGGGACAGCAATAATTCACCCCTCCACTTT.

The V gene is TRBV7-9, the J gene TRBJ2-7; tentatively, D is TRBD2 (7 bases). The germline V gene encodes CDR1 SEHNR and CDR2 FQNEAQ (reference sequence). V lost 4 bases to trimming and J lost 1 base, with 20 bases between them. The CDR3 loop spans 17 amino acids. The CDR3 loop is CASSSLRGAGESYEQYF. For the CDR3, the DNA is TGTGCCAGCAGCTCACTTAGGGGGGCGGGGGAGTCCTACGAGCAGTACTTC.

As for this clone: The sample holds other DNA sequences that translate to the same CDR3. The chain joins TRBV15 to TRBJ2-7; D might be TRBD1 (5 bases). There are 14 residues in the CDR3. Germline CDR1 reads LNHNV; CDR2 reads YYDKDF (reference sequence). The ends were cut back, 0 bases at V and 4 bases at J, with 10 bases in the middle. The CDR3 loop is CATSREGQAYEQYF. In DNA, the CDR3 is TGTGCCACCAGCAGAGAGGGGCAGGCATACGAGCAGTACTTC. Full variable domain (outside the CDR3, taken from reference TRBV15 and TRBJ2-7): DAMVIQNPRYQVTQFGKPVTLSCSQTLNHNVMYWYQQKSSQAPKLLFHYYDKDFNNEADTPDNFQSRRPNTSFCFLDIRSPGLGDTAMYLCATSREGQAYEQYFGPGTRLTVT.

A few counts support this clone. The chain uses TRBV5-1 and TRBJ2-2; 11 bases map to TRBD2. Germline CDR1 is SGHRS and CDR2 is YFSETQ. The CDR3 is 16 residues long. Unmatched junction bases numbered 6, after V lost 4 bases and J lost 4 bases. Here the CDR3 reads CASSLELAGATGELFF. Written as DNA, the CDR3 is TGCGCCAGCAGCCTGGAACTAGCGGGGGCCACCGGGGAGCTGTTTTTT.

V is TRBV6-1 and J is TRBJ2-7; the match to TRBD1 covers 7 bases. CDR1 and CDR2 from the germline V gene are MNHNS and SASEGT. The CDR3 totals 14 residues. Germline trimming cut 3 bases from V and 2 bases from J; bases unmatched to any gene: 4. CDR3 DNA sequence: TGTGCCAGCAGTGACGGGACAGCTACCTACGAGCAGTACTTC. Encoded protein: CASSDGTATYEQYF.

This clone was recorded only once. The gene calls are TRBV19 and TRBJ1-5; 7 positions agree with TRBD1. Germline values: CDR1 LNHDA, CDR2 SQIVND (reference sequence). The CDR3 consists of 15 residues. The trim removed 6 bases at V and 7 bases at J, leaving 12 bases unmatched. The CDR3 DNA is TGTGCCAGTAGGACTTTGGGACAGTCGAGCCAGCCCCAGCATTTT. Translated: CASRTLGQSSQPQHF.

V usage is TRBV5-1 and J usage is TRBJ2-1, with TRBD1 matching over 7 bases. The germline V gene has CDR1 SGHRS and CDR2 YFSETQ. Trimming cost V 4 bases and J 4 bases; bases outside gene matches: 5. The CDR3 runs 14 residues. The CDR3 DNA is TGCGCCAGCAGCCCGGGACAGACATACAATGAGCAGTTCTTC. This codes for CASSPGQTYNEQFF.

As concerns this clone: One end of the junction fails to match germline, which may point to a read error. The genes are TRBV7-7 and TRBJ2-1, with unresolved D. This CDR3 has 15 amino acids. Looked up from germline, CDR1 is SSHAT and CDR2 is FNYEAQ (reference sequence). This CDR3 reads CASSLVFSFYNEQFF. The CDR3 DNA reads as TGTGCTAGCAGCTTAGTTTTTAGCTTTTACAATGAGCAGTTCTTC.

This clone was detected only once. This rearrangement joins TRBV29-1 to TRBJ1-1; 12 nucleotides match TRBD1. The V segment lost 7 bases and the J segment 8 bases; nucleotides outside the gene matches: 14. The CDR3 sequence is 15 residues long. Germline values: CDR1 SQVTM, CDR2 ANQGSEA. The CDR3 is CSAGTGTGGDQEAFF. The CDR3 DNA sequence: TGCAGCGCGGGGACCGGGACAGGGGGCGACCAAGAAGCTTTCTTT.

The rearrangement joins TRBV29-1 to TRBJ2-5, with 7 bases that match TRBD2. The CDR3 length is 14 residues. From germline, CDR1 is SQVTM and CDR2 ANQGSEA. V lost 5 bases, J lost 1 base, and 7 bases stayed unmatched. The CDR3 nucleotides are TGCAGCGTTCTCCCGCGGGGGATCCAAGAGACCCAGTACTTC. This gives the protein CSVLPRGIQETQYF. Based on the CDR3 plus reference TRBV29-1 and TRBJ2-5, the full variable domain is SAVISQKPSRDICQRGTSLTIQCQVDSQVTMMFWYRQQPGQSLTLIATANQGSEATYESGFVIDKFPISRPNLTFSTLTVSNMSPEDSSIYLCSVLPRGIQETQYFGPGTRLLVL.

This CDR3 reads CASSVAGGQETQYF. The CDR3 DNA sequence: TGCGCCAGCAGTGTAGCGGGGGGCCAAGAGACCCAGTACTTC. The chain recombines TRBV10-2 with TRBJ2-5; 10 bases match TRBD2. CDR3 length: 14 residues. Germline assignment: CDR1 WSHSY and CDR2 SAAADI. V shed 4 bases and J 1 base; nucleotides not matched to a gene: 0.

CDR3 sequence reads: CASSVSETGNYGYTF. CDR3 in DNA: TGTGCCAGCAGTGTCTCGGAGACAGGAAACTATGGCTACACCTTC. The V call is TRBV6-1, the J call TRBJ1-2; maybe TRBD1 (6 bases). Germline-derived CDR1 and CDR2 are MNHNS and SASEGT. The CDR3 sequence is 15 residues long. V lost 4 bases to trimming and J lost 2 bases, with 14 bases between them.

The CDR3 DNA sequence: TGTGCCAGCAGCCCACGGGAAGTCAGGCCGAACACTGAAGCTTTCTTT. It codes for CASSPREVRPNTEAFF. The chain uses TRBV7-9 and TRBJ1-1; D is uncertain. Germline V CDR1 and CDR2: SEHNR, FQNEAQ (reference sequence). Between the trimmed V and J ends, which lost 5 bases and 1 base, there was a span of 17 bases. This CDR3 has 16 residues.

The chain employs TRBV30 and TRBJ2-4, with 8 bases lining up with TRBD2. Germline CDR1 and CDR2: GTSNPN and SVGIG (reference sequence). The trim removed 0 bases at V and 12 bases at J, leaving 4 bases unmatched. The CDR3 loop spans 12 amino acids. As DNA, the CDR3 is TGTGCCTGGAGTGTATCGGGGGGGGGTCAGTACTTC. Translation: CAWSVSGGGQYF.

V usage is TRBV4-1 and J usage is TRBJ2-5; 9 bases are a match to TRBD1. J lost 4 bases, V lost 1 base, and 16 bases had no gene match. The CDR3 loop spans 19 amino acids. The germline CDR1 and CDR2 sequences are MGHRA and YSYEKL. The CDR3: CASSQGSWLRQGEGETQYF. CDR3 DNA: TGCGCCAGCAGCCAAGGGTCTTGGCTCAGACAGGGGGAAGGAGAGACCCAGTACTTC.

This chain uses TRBV5-4 with TRBJ2-7; possibly TRBD1 for D (6 bases). The CDR3 has 13 residues. Germline V gene lookup returns CDR1 SGHNT and CDR2 YYREEE (reference sequence). Trimming removed 2 bases from V and 7 bases from J, with 13 bases in between. The CDR3 loop is CASSLQGSGEQYF. CDR3 DNA sequence: TGTGCCAGCAGCTTACAGGGATCGGGGGAGCAGTACTTC.

The genes are TRBV11-2 and TRBJ1-5, with D possibly being TRBD1 (6 bases). This CDR3 comprises 17 residues. CDR1 is SGHAT, CDR2 FQNNGV, per germline. Trimming pared 0 bases from V and 7 bases from J, leaving 19 bases between. CDR3 nucleotide sequence: TGTGCCAGCAGCTTAGACTGGGGGGGCGTGCCCCGGCAGCCCCAGCATTTT. Its protein product is CASSLDWGGVPRQPQHF.

Here the CDR3 DNA reads TGTGCCAGCAGCCCCTGGACAGGGGGGATGAACACTGAAGCTTTCTTT. It is translated as CASSPWTGGMNTEAFF. The chain employs TRBV5-8 and TRBJ1-1, with TRBD1 matching 10 bases. With V trimmed by 4 bases and J by 0 bases, 6 bases remained unmatched. This CDR3 has 16 residues. Germline CDR1 and CDR2: SGHTS and YDEGEE.

The J gene is TRBJ1-6, the V gene TRBV5-1; the match to TRBD1 covers 7 bases. Germline V gives CDR1 SGHRS, CDR2 YFSETQ. This CDR3 comprises 15 residues. The V gene end was trimmed by 0 bases and the J gene end by 8 bases; junction bases not matched to a gene: 5. CDR3 DNA sequence: TGCGCCAGCAGCTTGGGACAGGGCTCATATTCACCCCTCCACTTT. It yields the protein CASSLGQGSYSPLHF.

The chain uses TRBV19 and TRBJ1-2, with D maybe TRBD1 (6 bases). CDR3 length: 15 amino acids. Trimming stripped 3 bases from V and 3 bases from J, with 14 bases between. Germline values: CDR1 LNHDA, CDR2 SQIVND (reference sequence). The CDR3 is CASSIGPGAHYGYTF. DNA for the CDR3: TGTGCCAGTAGTATCGGGCCAGGGGCCCACTATGGCTACACCTTC.

The V call is TRBV2, the J call TRBJ2-1; D possibly corresponds to TRBD1 (6 bases). The CDR3 totals 12 residues. The V gene lost 7 bases and the J gene lost 3 bases, with 7 bases spanning the gap. The V gene's germline CDR1 is SNHLY and CDR2 FYNNEI. Here the CDR3 DNA reads TGTGCCAGCAAGGACAGCTACAATGAGCAGTTCTTC. Translation: CASKDSYNEQFF. The complete variable domain, with remaining parts taken from reference TRBV2 and TRBJ2-1, reads EPEVTQTPSHQVTQMGQEVILRCVPISNHLYFYWYRQILGQKVEFLVSFYNNEISEKSEIFDDQFSVERPDGSNFTLKIRSTKLEDSAMYFCASKDSYNEQFFGPGTRLTVL.

This chain joins TRBV9 and TRBJ1-1; TRBD1 aligns across 8 bases. Unmatched junction bases numbered 7, after V lost 3 bases and J lost 0 bases. The germline gives CDR1 SGDLS, CDR2 YYNGEE. The CDR3 length is 16 residues. The DNA for the CDR3 is TGTGCCAGCAGCGGAAGGGACAGGCTCATGAACACTGAAGCTTTCTTT. Its protein product is CASSGRDRLMNTEAFF.

A remark on this clone: Other DNA sequences in this sample translate to the same CDR3. This rearrangement joins TRBV14 to TRBJ1-1; 7 nucleotides agree with TRBD1. V lost 2 bases and J lost 5; bases outside the gene matches: 2. Germline loops: CDR1 SGHDN, CDR2 FVKESK. The CDR3 runs to 13 residues. The CDR3 region has the DNA TGTGCCAGCAGCCAAATCAGGGGGACTGAAGCTTTCTTT. Its protein is CASSQIRGTEAFF. The full variable domain, rest sourced from reference TRBV14 and TRBJ1-1, is EAGVTQFPSHSVIEKGQTVTLRCDPISGHDNLYWYRRVMGKEIKFLLHFVKESKQDESGMPNNRFLAERTGGTYSTLKVQPAELEDSGVYFCASSQIRGTEAFFGQGTRLTVV.